The 14 T cell receptor beta chains given below trace back to one sample, sequenced in a study of T cell responses to AZD1222 COVID-19 vaccine. Only in-frame clones appear in the TCRdb table, and some are missing; sequencing was by immunoSEQ multiplex PCR. In the table there are 90,000 to 150,000 clones, roughly 90% of which are singletons. Specimen: peripheral blood, collected 28 days after the second AZD1222 dose. These receptor sequences come from an adult who received the AZD1222 COVID-19 vaccine.

This sequence joins TRBV6-6 and TRBJ2-7; D could derive from TRBD1 or TRBD2 (6 bases each). Trimming shortened V by 6 bases and J by 4 bases, and 16 bases separated the two germline ends. The CDR3 contains 14 residues. CDR1 and CDR2 (germline): MNHNY, SVGAGI (reference sequence). The CDR3: CASRAGHLTYEQYF. CDR3 in DNA: TGTGCCAGCAGGGCGGGACACCTGACGTACGAGCAGTACTTC.

The chain joins TRBV2 to TRBJ2-3; D gene unclear. V shed 8 bases and J shed 0 bases, with 12 bases lying between them. The germline CDR1 and CDR2 sequences are SNHLY and FYNNEI. The CDR3 totals 14 residues. CDR3 sequence: CASSFTASTDTQYF. Here the CDR3 DNA reads TGTGCCAGCTCCTTCACGGCTAGCACAGATACGCAGTATTTT.

This clone was counted once. J is TRBJ1-1 and V is TRBV28, with a tentative D call TRBD1 (5 bases). Deletions cut 6 bases from V and 2 bases from J, with 28 bases between. This CDR3 spans 19 amino acids. The germline gives CDR1 MDHEN, CDR2 SYDVKM. CDR3 DNA: TGTGCCAGCAGAATTATGACAGTTTACAGCCCCGTTACTAACACTGAAGCTTTCTTT. It encodes CASRIMTVYSPVTNTEAFF.

CDR3 loop: CASSQGQGVAPLHF. In nucleotides, the CDR3 is TGTGCCAGTAGTCAGGGACAGGGGGTAGCACCCCTCCACTTT. The V and J genes are TRBV19 and TRBJ1-6; TRBD1 agrees at 11 bases. Trimming cost V 5 bases and J 11 bases; bases outside gene matches: 5. The CDR3 is 14 residues long. The germline gives CDR1 LNHDA, CDR2 SQIVND (reference sequence).

This rearrangement joins TRBV19 to TRBJ2-6; weak D call: TRBD2 (6 bases). The germline V and J ends were trimmed by 11 bases and 12 bases, with 20 bases remaining between them. Germline V lookup: CDR1 LNHDA, CDR2 SQIVND (reference sequence). The CDR3 is 13 residues long. The CDR3 loop is CAAGRTAVGVLTF. The CDR3 coding sequence is TGTGCCGCGGGACGGACTGCTGTTGGCGTCCTGACTTTC.

The chain recombines TRBV28 with TRBJ2-5; D unclear. V was pared by 5 bases and J by 2 bases, with 24 bases between. The CDR3 consists of 18 residues. CDR1 is MDHEN and CDR2 is SYDVKM in the germline V gene. CDR3: CASSTYTTGLQTQETQYF. CDR3 in DNA: TGTGCCAGCAGTACATATACCACCGGGTTACAAACACAAGAGACCCAGTACTTC.

This clone has just one count. The V and J genes are TRBV9 and TRBJ2-3, with 10 bases identical to TRBD2. J was trimmed by 2 bases and V by 3 bases; bases with no gene match: 9. This CDR3 is 17 amino acids long. Germline values: CDR1 SGDLS, CDR2 YYNGEE. DNA of the CDR3: TGTGCCAGCAGCGGGATAGCGGGAGGCTGGATCACAGATACGCAGTATTTT. Translating it yields CASSGIAGGWITDTQYF.

The V and J genes are TRBV6-6 and TRBJ2-2; the D is unclear. The CDR3 is made up of 15 amino acids. Germline CDR1 and CDR2: MNHNY and SVGAGI (reference sequence). V gave up 2 bases and J gave up 0 bases, with 7 bases separating them. CDR3 sequence reads: CASSYLEANTGELFF. The DNA of the CDR3 is TGTGCCAGCAGTTACCTAGAAGCGAACACCGGGGAGCTGTTTTTT.

The V and J genes are TRBV5-1 and TRBJ2-7; D may be TRBD1 (5 bases). CDR3 length: 14 amino acids. CDR1 and CDR2 (germline): SGHRS, YFSETQ. The germline V and J ends were trimmed by 2 bases and 0 bases, with 9 bases remaining between them. The CDR3 reads CASSFGQGSYEQYF. As DNA, the CDR3 is TGCGCCAGCAGCTTCGGGCAGGGCTCCTACGAGCAGTACTTC.

The V gene is TRBV6-2 or TRBV6-3, the J gene TRBJ2-7, with D perhaps matching TRBD2 (6 bases). This CDR3 has 15 amino acids. Germline CDR1 reads MNHEY; CDR2 reads SVGEGT. Trimming removed 2 bases from V and 2 bases from J, with 13 bases in between. The CDR3 nucleotides are TGTGCCAGCAGTTACCCCGGGACTTTTGCCTACGAGCAGTACTTC. Its translation is CASSYPGTFAYEQYF.

The chain links TRBV16 to TRBJ1-2, with 8 bases identical to TRBD1. The V and J ends lost 3 bases and 8 bases, in that order; junction bases with no gene match: 8. The CDR3 runs to 14 residues. From germline, CDR1 is KGHSY and CDR2 FQNENV. For the CDR3, the DNA is TGTGCCAGCAGCCACCCGACAGGGGCTAAGGGCTACACCTTC. Amino acids: CASSHPTGAKGYTF.

This clone occurred once. V and J are TRBV28 and TRBJ1-1; 7 nucleotides align to TRBD1. The length of the CDR3 is 13 residues. Germline assignment: CDR1 MDHEN and CDR2 SYDVKM. The V and J ends lost 10 bases and 3 bases, in that order; junction bases with no gene match: 8. The chain's CDR3 is CATIQGKDTEAFF. The DNA for the CDR3 is TGTGCCACAATACAGGGGAAGGACACTGAAGCTTTCTTT.

The V gene is TRBV3-1 (or the pseudogene TRBV3-2), the J gene TRBJ2-7, with TRBD1 matching over 9 bases. V was pared by 0 bases and J by 5 bases, with 8 bases of the junction left unmatched. From germline, CDR1 is LGHDT and CDR2 YNNKEL (reference sequence). The CDR3 loop spans 16 amino acids. The CDR3 region is CASSQEVGQGYHEQYF. CDR3 coding DNA: TGTGCCAGCAGCCAAGAAGTAGGACAGGGGTACCACGAGCAGTACTTC.

The CDR3 sequence: CASRDYSGNTIYF. CDR3 DNA sequence: TGTGCCAGCAGGGACTACTCTGGAAACACCATATATTTT. The J gene is TRBJ1-3, the V gene TRBV6-5; D gene uncertain. The germline V gene encodes CDR1 MNHEY and CDR2 SVGAGI. CDR3 size: 13 residues. The V end lost 6 bases, the J end lost 0 bases, and 6 bases lay between the germline ends.